Below are 10 T cell receptor beta chains sequenced from a single sample in a study of control samples from healthy donors and cancer patients. Some clones are missing from TCRdb's copy, which holds only in-frame ones; the method was immunoSEQ multiplex PCR. The sample consists of over 150,000 clones, around 94% of them appearing once. Sequencing was carried out using blood. Receptors were obtained from a man aged 30 to 45 in good health.

Only a few counts were recorded for this clone. The chain joins TRBV19 to TRBJ1-2, with D perhaps TRBD1 (6 bases). Germline V gene data show CDR1 as LNHDA and CDR2 as SQIVND (reference sequence). CDR3 size: 12 residues. V was trimmed by 6 bases and J by 7 bases, leaving 12 bases between them. CDR3 in amino acids: CASSLQGSGYTF. In DNA form, the CDR3 reads TGTGCCAGTAGCCTTCAGGGGAGTGGCTACACCTTC. Filled out from reference TRBV19 and TRBJ1-2, the complete variable domain reads DGGITQSPKYLFRKEGQNVTLSCEQNLNHDAMYWYRQDPGQGLRLIYYSQIVNDFQKGDIAEGYSVSREKKESFPLTVTSAQKNPTAFYLCASSLQGSGYTFGSGTRLTVV.

The chain carries TRBV6-2 or TRBV6-3 and TRBJ1-1; 7 bases line up with TRBD1. The germline gives CDR1 MNHEY, CDR2 SVGEGT. The CDR3 runs to 14 residues. Trimming at V came to 5 bases and at J to 8 bases, leaving 11 bases not matched to a gene. The CDR3 DNA is TGTGCCAGCAGTATTACCGTAGACAGGGCCGAAGCTTTCTTT. Protein: CASSITVDRAEAFF.

This chain connects TRBV6-2 or TRBV6-3 to TRBJ1-2; D is uncertain. The CDR3 has 13 amino acids. Deletions cut 6 bases from V and 7 bases from J, with 15 bases between. The V gene's germline CDR1 is MNHEY and CDR2 SVGEGT. CDR3 protein: CASSFDTRLGYTF. DNA of the CDR3: TGTGCCAGCAGCTTCGACACCCGCCTTGGCTACACCTTC.

The genes are TRBV18 and TRBJ2-2, with 8 positions matching TRBD1. J lost 4 bases, V lost 6 bases, and 13 bases had no gene match. The germline gives CDR1 KGHSH, CDR2 LQKENI. The CDR3 spans 17 residues. The CDR3 DNA reads as TGTGCCAGCTCCTCGGTCCCACAGGGGGGCTTCACCGGGGAGCTGTTTTTT. As protein: CASSSVPQGGFTGELFF.

The rearrangement joins TRBV2 to TRBJ2-6, with 8 bases lining up with TRBD1. The CDR3 has 18 amino acids. In germline, CDR1 is SNHLY, CDR2 FYNNEI. With V trimmed by 5 bases and J by 2 bases, 11 bases remained unmatched. This CDR3 is CASSSPGQAFAGANVLTF. The DNA for the CDR3 is TGTGCCAGCAGTTCCCCGGGACAGGCGTTTGCTGGGGCCAACGTCCTGACTTTC.

To note about this clone: The same CDR3 is also encoded by other DNA sequences in this sample. The V gene is TRBV6-1, the J gene TRBJ1-5, with a tentative D call TRBD1 (6 bases). The germline CDR1 and CDR2 sequences are MNHNS and SASEGT. This CDR3 contains 14 residues. The V end was cut by 1 base, the J end by 4 bases, with 8 bases between. The CDR3 region is CASSEGRGNQPQHF. The CDR3, as DNA: TGTGCCAGCAGTGAAGGCAGGGGTAATCAGCCCCAGCATTTT.

The chain recombines TRBV30 with TRBJ1-2; D perhaps matches TRBD1 (6 bases). The CDR3 has 14 amino acids. CDR1 GTSNPN and CDR2 SVGIG come from the germline V gene (reference sequence). The V end was cut by 3 bases, the J end by 8 bases, with 19 bases between. CDR3 nucleotide sequence: TGTGCCTGGAGAACCCAGGGGCCGGTTCGGGGCTACACCTTC. This gives the protein CAWRTQGPVRGYTF.

The chain links TRBV7-9 to TRBJ1-1; no clear D. The CDR3 sequence is 14 residues long. V was cut by 2 bases and J by 1 base, with 8 bases left in between. Germline CDR1 and CDR2: SEHNR and FQNEAQ (reference sequence). DNA for the CDR3: TGTGCCAGCAGCTTATTAAATGCGAACACTGAAGCTTTCTTT. Translated: CASSLLNANTEAFF.

This chain uses TRBV19 with TRBJ1-5; D uncertain. The ends were cut back, 1 base at V and 2 bases at J, with 6 bases in the middle. Per the germline V gene, CDR1 is LNHDA and CDR2 is SQIVND (reference sequence). This CDR3 has 14 amino acids. DNA of the CDR3: TGTGCCAGTAGTATAGGCGTGGGCAATCAGCCCCAGCATTTT. It translates to CASSIGVGNQPQHF.

The J gene is TRBJ2-7, the V gene TRBV5-6; 7 bases match TRBD1. CDR3 length: 15 residues. CDR1 is SGHDT and CDR2 is YYEEEE in the germline V gene. V dropped 0 bases and J dropped 2; count of bases not matched to a gene: 5. The CDR3 here is CASSLGQGVPYEQYF. CDR3 sequence (DNA): TGTGCCAGCAGCTTGGGCCAGGGGGTACCCTACGAGCAGTACTTC.